The source of this T cell receptor beta chain is a study of T cell repertoires in cytomegalovirus infection. Findings of the study overall: Cumulative frequency (of public TCR beta family members) identified carriers of CMV plus the relevant HLA. It was HLA-C-restricted CMV-specific TCR beta clonotypes that dominated the response ex vivo.

TCRdb reprocessed the reads via MiXCR and lists one record per CDR3 protein. This sample carries roughly 170,000 distinct CDR3 sequences, less than 25% of them seen once, and the ten largest clones take 25%. With 0 bases removed from V and 5 bases from J, the gap between germline ends came to 14 bases. Germline lookup yields CDR1 SGDLS and CDR2 YYNGEE. CDR3 length: 15 amino acids. There are a few counts of this clonotype. Its antigen is still unknown. This clonotype was sampled from a human donor in good health (CMV status not recorded). Some clones in this sample may be carry-over from other donors' samples. Source: CD8+ T cells from cultured PBMCs, taken from culture after CMV antigen stimulation. The chain carries TRBV9 and TRBJ1-1; D is ambiguous. CDR3 in DNA: TGTGCCAGCAGCGTAGAGGCAGGCGATTTGACTGAAGCTTTCTTT. Amino acids: CASSVEAGDLTEAFF.